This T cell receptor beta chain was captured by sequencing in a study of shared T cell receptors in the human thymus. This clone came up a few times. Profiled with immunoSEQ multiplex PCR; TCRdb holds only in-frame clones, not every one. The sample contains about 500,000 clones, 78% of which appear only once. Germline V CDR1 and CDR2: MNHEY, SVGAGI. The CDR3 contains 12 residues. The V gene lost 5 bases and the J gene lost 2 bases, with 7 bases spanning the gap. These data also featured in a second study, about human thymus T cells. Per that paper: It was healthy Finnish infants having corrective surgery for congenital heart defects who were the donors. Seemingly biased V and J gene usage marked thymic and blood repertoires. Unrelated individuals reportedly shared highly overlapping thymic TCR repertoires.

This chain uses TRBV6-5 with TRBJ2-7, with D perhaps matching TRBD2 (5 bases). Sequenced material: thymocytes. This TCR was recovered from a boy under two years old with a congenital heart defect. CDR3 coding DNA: TGTGCCAGCAGTGGGGAGACCTACGAGCAGTACTTC. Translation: CASSGETYEQYF.